The 15 T cell receptor beta chains reported below all come from one sample, sequenced in a study of blood T cell repertoires in COVID-19 (dated by TCRdb to 2018 to 2021). The receptor library was made with the immunoSEQ multiplex PCR assay. TCRdb's version of the immuneACCESS table is confined to in-frame rearrangements and falls short of the full clone set. An unresolved V gene accounts for under half of the shortfall where checked; the remainder is of unknown origin. The sample profile shows fewer than 110,000 clones; just over 90% of them were found once. Over 1% of the sample belongs to the ten largest clones. The specimen sequenced was peripheral blood. The receptors come from a woman aged 25 to 39 with acute or convalescent COVID-19.

This sequence joins TRBV4-1 and TRBJ1-5; no firm D call. The CDR3 length is 16 residues. V gave up 3 bases and J gave up 8 bases, with 20 bases separating them. CDR1 and CDR2 from the germline V gene are MGHRA and YSYEKL. CDR3 sequence reads: CASSQVPGAEGKPQHF. DNA of the CDR3: TGCGCCAGCAGCCAGGTGCCGGGAGCAGAAGGGAAGCCCCAGCATTTT.

This chain links TRBV25-1 with TRBJ1-1, with 8 bases aligning to TRBD1. The CDR3 totals 15 residues. V dropped 1 base and J dropped 5; count of bases not matched to a gene: 6. Germline V gene lookup returns CDR1 MGHDK and CDR2 SYGVNS. DNA for the CDR3: TGTGCCAGCAGTGAATCCTACAGGGGGGGGACTGAAGCTTTCTTT. Translating it yields CASSESYRGGTEAFF.

The chain recombines TRBV19 with TRBJ1-4; 7 bases map to TRBD1. Germline V CDR1 and CDR2: LNHDA, SQIVND (reference sequence). J was trimmed by 10 bases and V by 8 bases; bases with no gene match: 13. There are 14 residues in the CDR3. DNA for the CDR3: TGTGCCAGTCGTCTTCCAGGGGGTCGAGGAAAACTGTTTTTT. It is translated as CASRLPGGRGKLFF. The variable domain in full, with the rest retrieved from reference TRBV19 and TRBJ1-4, is DGGITQSPKYLFRKEGQNVTLSCEQNLNHDAMYWYRQDPGQGLRLIYYSQIVNDFQKGDIAEGYSVSREKKESFPLTVTSAQKNPTAFYLCASRLPGGRGKLFFGSGTQLSVL.

The V gene is TRBV7-9, the J gene TRBJ2-2; D might be TRBD1 (5 bases). CDR3 length: 14 residues. The germline gives CDR1 SEHNR, CDR2 FQNEAQ (reference sequence). Trimming took 1 base from V and 6 from J, leaving 9 bases between them. The CDR3, as DNA: TGTGCCAGCAGCTTAGAACAGGCGCCCGGGGAGCTGTTTTTT. This translates into CASSLEQAPGELFF.

This rearrangement joins TRBV28 to TRBJ1-5; D possibly corresponds to TRBD1 (5 bases). CDR3 size: 16 residues. Trimming took off 2 bases at V and 4 bases at J, with 15 bases between the two ends. Germline V gives CDR1 MDHEN, CDR2 SYDVKM. For the CDR3, the DNA is TGTGCCAGCAGTTTAGATTCAGGGCACGTGAATCAGCCCCAGCATTTT. This sequence encodes CASSLDSGHVNQPQHF. Full variable domain (rest looked up from reference TRBV28 and TRBJ1-5): DVKVTQSSRYLVKRTGEKVFLECVQDMDHENMFWYRQDPGLGLRLIYFSYDVKMKEKGDIPEGYSVSREKKERFSLILESASTNQTSMYLCASSLDSGHVNQPQHFGDGTRLSIL.

The chain has TRBV6-6 and TRBJ2-4, with D unclear. CDR1 and CDR2 (germline): MNHNY, SVGAGI (reference sequence). The V end lost 6 bases, the J end lost 7 bases, and 7 bases lay between the germline ends. This CDR3 contains 11 residues. CDR3 DNA sequence: TGTGCCAGCAGCCCCGGGAACATTCAGTACTTC. It is translated as CASSPGNIQYF.

The chain is built from TRBV11-3 and TRBJ2-1, with a tentative D call TRBD2 (5 bases). The CDR3 runs to 16 residues. Germline values: CDR1 SGHNT, CDR2 YENEEA. V was shortened by 0 bases and J by 8 bases, with 17 bases between the two germline ends. DNA for the CDR3: TGTGCCAGCAGCTTAGAGGACTGGTACTTGAGCGATGAGCAGTTCTTC. Translating it yields CASSLEDWYLSDEQFF. The full variable domain, its missing parts supplied by reference TRBV11-3 and TRBJ2-1, is EAGVVQSPRYKIIEKKQPVAFWCNPISGHNTLYWYLQNLGQGPELLIRYENEEAVDDSQLPKDRFSAERLKGVDSTLKIQPAELGDSAVYLCASSLEDWYLSDEQFFGPGTRLTVL.

The J gene is TRBJ2-1, the V gene TRBV7-2; D is unresolved. The CDR3 contains 15 residues. Germline values: CDR1 SGHTA, CDR2 FQGNSA. The ends were cut back, 2 bases at V and 0 bases at J, with 8 bases in the middle. CDR3 in amino acids: CASSLQWSSYNEQFF. The CDR3, as DNA: TGTGCCAGCAGCTTACAATGGAGCTCCTACAATGAGCAGTTCTTC.

This CDR3 is CASSRTSPSSYNEQFF. CDR3 sequence (DNA): TGCGCCAGCAGCCGGACTAGCCCGAGCTCCTACAATGAGCAGTTCTTC. The V gene is TRBV10-1, the J gene TRBJ2-1; 8 bases map to TRBD2. Germline CDR1 WNHNN, CDR2 SYGVQD (reference sequence). V shed 6 bases, J shed 0 bases, and the junction held 7 bases outside the gene matches. CDR3 size: 16 residues.

The J gene is TRBJ1-1, the V gene TRBV9; 7 bases align to TRBD1. Germline trimming cut 0 bases from V and 3 bases from J; bases unmatched to any gene: 5. There are 15 residues in the CDR3. Germline CDR1 is SGDLS and CDR2 is YYNGEE. The CDR3 sequence is CASSVDGTDYTEAFF. CDR3 nucleotide sequence: TGTGCCAGCAGCGTAGATGGGACAGACTACACTGAAGCTTTCTTT.

The chain is built from TRBV1 and TRBJ2-3; TRBD1 is the table's D call, not checked against the DNA. TRBV1 constitutes a pseudogene. This CDR3 comprises 18 residues. CDR3 nucleotide sequence: TGCACCAGCAGCCAAGCGCCGGAAGACAGGCCCAGCACAGATACGCAGTATTTT. Translating gives CTSSQAPEDRPSTDTQYF.

In regard to this clone: A read error may produce the germline difference seen at one junction end. The rearrangement uses TRBV7-7 and TRBJ2-1; TRBD2 is a possible D gene (5 bases). Looked up from germline, CDR1 is SSHAT and CDR2 is FNYEAQ (reference sequence). The CDR3 sequence is 16 residues long. The CDR3 region has the DNA TGTGCTAGCAGCTTAGGGCCTGGGAGCTCCTACAATGAGCAGTTCTTC. Amino acid sequence: CASSLGPGSSYNEQFF.

The V gene is TRBV28, the J gene TRBJ1-2; the match to TRBD1 covers 8 bases. CDR3 size: 15 residues. In germline, CDR1 is MDHEN, CDR2 SYDVKM. V gave up 5 bases and J gave up 6 bases; unmatched junction bases: 11. Written as DNA, the CDR3 is TGTGCCAGCAGTCCGGGAGGACAGGGATTTAATGGCTACACCTTC. Its translation is CASSPGGQGFNGYTF.

In DNA form, the CDR3 reads TGTGCCAGCAGTTTGAGACAGGGGATAGGCACTGAAGCTTTCTTT. As protein: CASSLRQGIGTEAFF. V gene TRBV28 combines with J gene TRBJ1-1, with 8 bases that match TRBD1. The V gene end was trimmed by 3 bases and the J gene end by 4 bases; junction bases not matched to a gene: 7. CDR1 and CDR2 (germline): MDHEN, SYDVKM. The CDR3 totals 15 residues.

CDR3: CSASDPVVQTQYF. For the CDR3, the DNA is TGCAGTGCTAGTGACCCGGTTGTACAGACCCAGTACTTC. The V and J genes are TRBV20-1 and TRBJ2-5; D is uncertain. Germline V gene lookup returns CDR1 DFQATT and CDR2 SNEGSKA (reference sequence). The CDR3 consists of 13 residues. V was clipped by 3 bases and J by 6 bases, with 14 bases between them.